This TCR beta chain was profiled in a study of T cells in localized non-small cell lung cancer. General study results and limits: Appearances in adjacent lung were noted for a median 57 of the top 100 tumor clones. Uninvolved adjacent lung showed higher T cell clonality than tumor.

Points on this clone: Its antigen is as yet unknown.

Germline lookup yields CDR1 SGHTA and CDR2 FQGNSA. Trimming removed 4 bases at V and 3 bases at J, with 10 bases between. CDR3 size: 14 residues. TCRdb's table, derived via immunoSEQ multiplex PCR, lists solely in-frame clones and lacks some. The profile covers about 11,000 clones, with 90% appearing a single time and 12% to 15% taken by the ten largest. This sequence joins TRBV7-2 and TRBJ1-5; unclear D gene. Material: peripheral blood, obtained before any cancer treatment. The sequence came from a male donor aged 60 or older with stage III lung adenocarcinoma. CDR3 DNA sequence: TGTGCCAGCAGCTCTGGACGGCTCAATCAGCCCCAGCATTTT. This gives the protein CASSSGRLNQPQHF.